What follows are 28 T cell receptor beta chains derived from one specimen sequenced in a study of blood T cell dynamics during melanoma immunotherapy. The assay was immunoSEQ multiplex PCR, and TCRdb's table has in-frame clones only and misses some. The table shows 9,900 or so clones, with almost 85% occurring only once. The time point is: pre-treatment baseline. Sequences were derived from blood, sampled from a patient treated with checkpoint blockade. These receptor sequences come from a human donor with melanoma.

The rearrangement uses TRBV5-1 and TRBJ2-7; 8 nucleotides line up with TRBD1. In germline, CDR1 is SGHRS, CDR2 YFSETQ. There are 14 residues in the CDR3. With V trimmed by 0 bases and J by 6 bases, 5 bases remained unmatched. CDR3 amino acids: CASSLGQGTGEQYF. In DNA form, the CDR3 reads TGCGCCAGCAGCTTGGGACAGGGGACGGGCGAGCAGTACTTC.

The V call is TRBV19, the J call TRBJ1-5; D not resolved. CDR3 length equals 13 residues. Germline CDR1 reads LNHDA; CDR2 reads SQIVND (reference sequence). V lost 8 bases and J lost 6, with 14 bases in between. CDR3 sequence (DNA): TGTGCCAGTCGCTCGCAGATCTTTCAGCCCCAGCATTTT. It yields the protein CASRSQIFQPQHF. The variable domain in full, completed from reference TRBV19 and TRBJ1-5, reads DGGITQSPKYLFRKEGQNVTLSCEQNLNHDAMYWYRQDPGQGLRLIYYSQIVNDFQKGDIAEGYSVSREKKESFPLTVTSAQKNPTAFYLCASRSQIFQPQHFGDGTRLSIL.

The genes are TRBV28 and TRBJ2-7; no firm D call. The V end was cut by 5 bases, the J end by 7 bases, with 12 bases between. Germline V lookup: CDR1 MDHEN, CDR2 SYDVKM. This CDR3 has 12 amino acids. The CDR3 nucleotides read TGTGCCAGCAGTCTTCAAATTTCAGAGCAGTACTTC. Its protein product is CASSLQISEQYF. The full variable domain, with the rest looked up from reference TRBV28 and TRBJ2-7, is DVKVTQSSRYLVKRTGEKVFLECVQDMDHENMFWYRQDPGLGLRLIYFSYDVKMKEKGDIPEGYSVSREKKERFSLILESASTNQTSMYLCASSLQISEQYFGPGTRLTVT.

The gene calls are TRBV21-1 and TRBJ2-5; the listed D gene, TRBD1, was not tested against the DNA. TRBV21-1 is flagged as a pseudogene. The CDR3 contains 13 residues. CDR3 residues: CASSNTYRVCLYF. DNA for the CDR3: TGTGCCAGCAGCAATACTTACAGGGTCTGTTTGTACTTC.

The V call is TRBV5-6, the J call TRBJ2-7; D not certain. Deletions cut 1 base from V and 3 bases from J, with 8 bases between. This CDR3 spans 13 amino acids. Germline CDR1 and CDR2: SGHDT and YYEEEE. This CDR3 is CASSLPQGYEQYF. DNA of the CDR3: TGTGCCAGCAGCTTGCCGCAAGGCTACGAGCAGTACTTC.

The DNA of the CDR3 is TGTGCCAGCAGCTTACCCCGGCCCGGGGCCAACGTCCTGACTTTC. The encoded protein is CASSLPRPGANVLTF. The gene calls are TRBV7-2 and TRBJ2-6; the D is unclear. Trimming stripped 2 bases from V and 4 bases from J, with 9 bases between. This CDR3 contains 15 residues. The germline gives CDR1 SGHTA, CDR2 FQGNSA.

The table lists this clone with a few counts. The J gene is TRBJ2-3, the V gene TRBV10-1; D remains unclear. V was cut by 5 bases and J by 4 bases, with 19 bases left in between. The CDR3 sequence is 16 residues long. Germline CDR1 is WNHNN and CDR2 is SYGVQD (reference sequence). CDR3 DNA sequence: TGCGCCAGCAGTCGTTCGGGCCGTAAAAGGGCAGATACGCAGTATTTT. It codes for CASSRSGRKRADTQYF.

The chain couples TRBV11-2 to TRBJ2-4; no clear D gene. This CDR3 contains 15 residues. V lost 0 bases and J lost 8, with 14 bases in between. Germline values: CDR1 SGHAT, CDR2 FQNNGV. CDR3 nucleotides: TGTGCCAGCAGCTTAGATCTAATCCCTTTGGACATTCAGTACTTC. This sequence encodes CASSLDLIPLDIQYF.

The chain couples TRBV30 to TRBJ2-7, with D uncertain. Germline assignment: CDR1 GTSNPN and CDR2 SVGIG (reference sequence). With 1 base removed from V and 3 bases from J, the gap between germline ends came to 10 bases. The CDR3 spans 13 residues. The CDR3 region is CAWSDGQNYEQYF. The CDR3 nucleotides read TGTGCCTGGAGTGACGGTCAGAACTACGAGCAGTACTTC.

This rearrangement joins TRBV6-5 to TRBJ1-1, with unresolved D. Germline V gives CDR1 MNHEY, CDR2 SVGAGI. The CDR3 totals 13 residues. Trimming took off 6 bases at V and 6 bases at J, with 14 bases between the two ends. CDR3 sequence (DNA): TGTGCCAGCAGCCCTTCTTTCTCCTCTGAAGCTTTCTTT. This sequence encodes CASSPSFSSEAFF.

This chain links TRBV5-4 with TRBJ2-2, with D possibly matching TRBD2 (5 bases). V lost 0 bases, J lost 0 bases, and 12 bases lay in between. CDR1 and CDR2 (germline): SGHNT, YYREEE (reference sequence). The CDR3 sequence is 17 residues long. The chain's CDR3 is CASSLDGAAANTGELFF. Written as DNA, the CDR3 is TGTGCCAGCAGCTTGGATGGAGCGGCCGCGAACACCGGGGAGCTGTTTTTT.

V usage is TRBV6-5 and J usage is TRBJ1-3; D remains ambiguous. V dropped 5 bases and J dropped 8 bases, with 13 bases sitting between them. From germline, CDR1 is MNHEY and CDR2 SVGAGI. The CDR3 totals 13 residues. In DNA form, the CDR3 reads TGTGCCAGCAGTACCTCTAGACCCGACACCATATATTTT. This gives the protein CASSTSRPDTIYF.

The V call is TRBV27, the J call TRBJ1-2, with TRBD1 matching 7 bases. Germline trimming cut 6 bases from V and 8 bases from J; bases unmatched to any gene: 6. Looked up from germline, CDR1 is MNHEY and CDR2 is SMNVEV (reference sequence). This CDR3 has 12 amino acids. Here the CDR3 reads CASSSRTGGYTF. CDR3 DNA sequence: TGTGCCAGCAGCTCCCGGACAGGAGGCTACACCTTC.

The rearrangement links TRBV5-1 to TRBJ2-3; D gene uncertain. V lost 5 bases and J 2 bases, leaving 12 bases between the germline ends. The CDR3 is 14 amino acids. Germline CDR1 SGHRS, CDR2 YFSETQ. This CDR3 is CASRRSWATDTQYF. DNA of the CDR3: TGCGCCAGCAGAAGATCTTGGGCCACAGATACGCAGTATTTT.

This chain links TRBV5-6 with TRBJ1-2; perhaps TRBD1 as D (5 bases). Germline V gives CDR1 SGHDT, CDR2 YYEEEE. V was pared by 1 base and J by 4 bases, with 11 bases between. This CDR3 has 14 amino acids. The CDR3 sequence: CASSLQGRGYGYTF. In nucleotides, the CDR3 is TGTGCCAGCAGCTTGCAGGGTCGGGGCTATGGCTACACCTTC.

This clone was found once. This chain joins TRBV9 and TRBJ2-2; TRBD2 aligns across 8 bases. The germline V gene has CDR1 SGDLS and CDR2 YYNGEE. The CDR3 is 14 amino acids. V lost 2 bases and J lost 5; bases outside the gene matches: 2. The CDR3 sequence is CASSVGRGTGELFF. Here the CDR3 DNA reads TGTGCCAGCAGCGTCGGGAGGGGAACCGGGGAGCTGTTTTTT.

In its sample, this clone was seen once. The chain joins TRBV4-1 to TRBJ2-2; 11 bases fit TRBD1. CDR3 length: 15 amino acids. Unmatched junction bases numbered 3, after V lost 3 bases and J lost 6 bases. Germline CDR1 and CDR2: MGHRA and YSYEKL. CDR3 amino acids: CASSHPGQGAGELFF. CDR3 nucleotide sequence: TGCGCCAGCAGCCATCCGGGACAGGGGGCCGGGGAGCTGTTTTTT.

This chain connects TRBV2 to TRBJ2-5, with D possibly matching TRBD2 (7 bases). The J call is doubtful: the DNA matches TRBJ2-7 better. This CDR3 is built from 13 residues. The germline V gene encodes CDR1 SNHLY and CDR2 FYNNEI. The chain's CDR3 is CASARGAAYEQYF. The DNA for the CDR3 is TGTGCCAGTGCTCGGGGGGCAGCCTACGAGCAGTACTTC.

The V call is TRBV30, the J call TRBJ2-3; the D is unclear. The CDR3 length is 14 residues. CDR1 and CDR2 (germline): GTSNPN, SVGIG (reference sequence). The V end was cut by 4 bases, the J end by 2 bases, with 13 bases between. In DNA, the CDR3 is TGTGCCTGGAATGGCGGCCAACACACAGATACGCAGTATTTT. As protein: CAWNGGQHTDTQYF.

CDR3 protein: CASSLQIRGGVDGYTF. CDR3 nucleotide sequence: TGTGCCAGCAGCTTACAAATCAGGGGCGGGGTGGATGGCTACACCTTC. This chain uses TRBV7-2 with TRBJ1-2; D may be TRBD1 (6 bases). Germline V gene lookup returns CDR1 SGHTA and CDR2 FQGNSA. The CDR3 extends over 16 amino acids. The ends were cut back, 2 bases at V and 6 bases at J, with 19 bases in the middle.

The chain uses TRBV9 and TRBJ2-7, with 8 nucleotides matching TRBD1. The CDR3 runs to 14 residues. Germline CDR1 reads SGDLS; CDR2 reads YYNGEE. V was pared by 5 bases and J by 2 bases, with 6 bases of the junction left unmatched. The CDR3 region is CASSASGGPYEQYF. The CDR3 nucleotides are TGTGCCAGCAGTGCTTCAGGGGGCCCCTACGAGCAGTACTTC.

CDR3 loop: CASSLLTEANYGYTF. For the CDR3, the DNA is TGTGCCAGCAGCTTATTGACCGAGGCTAACTATGGCTACACCTTC. The chain has TRBV7-2 and TRBJ1-2; D uncertain. The CDR3 length is 15 residues. V lost 2 bases to trimming and J lost 0 bases, with 10 bases between them. CDR1 is SGHTA and CDR2 is FQGNSA in the germline V gene.

V gene TRBV6-5 combines with J gene TRBJ2-3; 9 bases are a match to TRBD2. V shed 5 bases and J 3 bases; nucleotides not matched to a gene: 3. Germline CDR1 reads MNHEY; CDR2 reads SVGAGI. CDR3 size: 14 residues. CDR3 residues: CASSGGGETDTQYF. In DNA, the CDR3 is TGTGCCAGCAGTGGCGGGGGGGAGACAGATACGCAGTATTTT.

This clone has more than one count but fewer than ten. The chain carries TRBV2 and TRBJ1-5; D might be TRBD1 (6 bases). Trimming cost V 6 bases and J 6 bases, with 15 bases left between them. CDR1 is SNHLY, CDR2 FYNNEI, per germline. This CDR3 contains 14 residues. Here the CDR3 DNA reads TGTGCCAGCAGCGCACAGGGTGCGGCTCAGCCCCAGCATTTT. It yields the protein CASSAQGAAQPQHF.

V and J are TRBV4-1 and TRBJ2-7, with D possibly being TRBD2 (8 bases). V lost 4 bases and J lost 7, with 26 bases in between. The CDR3 loop spans 17 amino acids. In germline, CDR1 is MGHRA, CDR2 YSYEKL. CDR3 protein: CASSPGPGGQGVGEQYF. The CDR3 region has the DNA TGCGCCAGCAGCCCCGGGCCGGGGGGGCAGGGGGTTGGAGAGCAGTACTTC.

The V call is TRBV11-3, the J call TRBJ1-5; a weak D match, TRBD1 (6 bases). The CDR3 is 14 residues long. Germline values: CDR1 SGHNT, CDR2 YENEEA. Trimming took 0 bases from V and 5 from J, leaving 8 bases between them. This CDR3 is CASSLDRGDQPQHF. CDR3 coding DNA: TGTGCCAGCAGCTTAGACAGGGGAGATCAGCCCCAGCATTTT.

This chain connects TRBV7-9 to TRBJ2-3, with D unclear. CDR1 and CDR2 (germline): SEHNR, FQNEAQ (reference sequence). This CDR3 has 12 residues. V lost 5 bases, J lost 9 bases, and 12 bases lay in between. The CDR3 here is CASSLSQGTQYF. Written as DNA, the CDR3 is TGTGCCAGCAGCCTTAGCCAAGGGACGCAGTATTTT.

To note about this clone: Relative to the germline gene, one junction end is altered; a read error may explain this. The chain uses TRBV6-5 and TRBJ1-1; D not resolved. The CDR3 has 14 residues. The germline V gene encodes CDR1 MNHEY and CDR2 SVGAGI. In DNA form, the CDR3 reads TGTGCCATCAGTGTCAGTTTGGGAGACACTGAAGCTTTCTTT. This gives the protein CAISVSLGDTEAFF.